These 10 T cell receptor beta chains were all obtained from the same sample, sequenced in a study of CD8 T cells in ankylosing spondylitis. TCRdb processed the 5' RACE reads anew with MiXCR; each CDR3 protein has one entry. The repertoire holds a few hundred thousand distinct CDR3 sequences, with about 20% as singletons. The source material was blood, either unsorted or a sorted T cell fraction (not recorded which). The source of these receptors is a male donor with ankylosing spondylitis or in good health (not recorded which).

The V and J genes are TRBV27 and TRBJ1-5, with D unresolved. CDR1 is MNHEY, CDR2 SMNVEV, per germline (reference sequence). The CDR3 is 14 residues long. V was shortened by 6 bases and J by 4 bases, with 13 bases between the two germline ends. CDR3 in amino acids: CASRMDFNNQPQHF. CDR3 DNA: TGTGCCAGCAGGATGGACTTTAATAATCAGCCCCAGCATTTT.

J is TRBJ2-3 and V is TRBV27; 8 nucleotides align to TRBD1. Per the germline V gene, CDR1 is MNHEY and CDR2 is SMNVEV (reference sequence). V shed 8 bases and J 5 bases; nucleotides not matched to a gene: 9. The CDR3 length is 14 residues. The CDR3 DNA sequence: TGTGCCAGCTCGGAGACAGGGGTTGGAGATACGCAGTATTTT. Protein product: CASSETGVGDTQYF.

In this sample, this clonotype turned up many times. The gene calls are TRBV27 and TRBJ2-7, with 9 bases matching TRBD1. This CDR3 has 13 amino acids. Per the germline V gene, CDR1 is MNHEY and CDR2 is SMNVEV (reference sequence). Trimming at V came to 5 bases and at J to 4 bases, leaving 3 bases not matched to a gene. The CDR3 region is CASSATGGYEQYF. As DNA, the CDR3 is TGTGCCAGCAGTGCGACAGGGGGGTACGAGCAGTACTTC.

The chain links TRBV12-3 or TRBV12-4 to TRBJ2-1; D not resolved. The germline V and J ends were trimmed by 3 bases and 9 bases, with 6 bases remaining between them. The CDR3 length is 11 residues. The CDR3: CASSFSIEQFF. The CDR3 DNA reads as TGTGCCAGCAGTTTTTCGATTGAGCAGTTCTTC.

J is TRBJ1-5 and V is TRBV7-6; D unresolved. Germline V gene data show CDR1 as SGHVS and CDR2 as FNYEAQ. V shed 8 bases and J shed 3 bases, with 23 bases lying between them. This CDR3 spans 17 amino acids. The DNA for the CDR3 is TGTGCCAGCGATACAATCAGCGATCCGATCCCCAATCAGCCCCAGCATTTT. Translating gives CASDTISDPIPNQPQHF.

This clonotype was observed at least ten times. This rearrangement joins TRBV5-1 to TRBJ2-7, with D perhaps given as TRBD1 or TRBD2 (7 bases each). The CDR3 contains 15 residues. Germline V lookup: CDR1 SGHRS, CDR2 YFSETQ. V lost 4 bases and J 2 bases, leaving 16 bases between the germline ends. CDR3 sequence reads: CASSPWDSGTYEQYF. The CDR3 nucleotides read TGCGCCAGCAGCCCCTGGGACAGCGGGACCTACGAGCAGTACTTC.

The chain combines TRBV12-3 or TRBV12-4 with TRBJ2-3; tentative D call: TRBD2 (6 bases). V lost 7 bases to trimming and J lost 5 bases, with 25 bases between them. The CDR3 sequence is 17 residues long. CDR3 coding DNA: TGTGCCAGCATCTCATCAAGGGAGGCCAGATCAGTAGATACGCAGTATTTT. The encoded protein is CASISSREARSVDTQYF.

The chain links TRBV28 to TRBJ2-6, with D possibly called TRBD1 or TRBD2 (6 bases each). The germline V and J ends were trimmed by 4 bases and 0 bases, with 10 bases remaining between them. The CDR3 loop spans 16 amino acids. Germline-derived CDR1 and CDR2 are MDHEN and SYDVKM. The CDR3 spells CASSYPGASGANVLTF. CDR3 coding DNA: TGTGCCAGCAGTTATCCGGGGGCCTCTGGGGCCAACGTCCTGACTTTC. The full variable domain, rest sourced from reference TRBV28 and TRBJ2-6, is DVKVTQSSRYLVKRTGEKVFLECVQDMDHENMFWYRQDPGLGLRLIYFSYDVKMKEKGDIPEGYSVSREKKERFSLILESASTNQTSMYLCASSYPGASGANVLTFGAGSRLTVL.

This chain uses TRBV7-8 with TRBJ2-3; 9 nucleotides match TRBD1. The CDR3 spans 15 residues. V gave up 6 bases and J gave up 4 bases; unmatched junction bases: 8. The germline V gene encodes CDR1 SGHVS and CDR2 FQNEAQ. As DNA, the CDR3 is TGTGCCAGCAGTTTTTGGGGACAGGGACCAGATACGCAGTATTTT. Protein product: CASSFWGQGPDTQYF.

V and J are TRBV5-6 and TRBJ2-2, with D perhaps TRBD1 (6 bases). This CDR3 has 16 residues. Germline lookup yields CDR1 SGHDT and CDR2 YYEEEE. Trimming removed 9 bases at V and 1 base at J, with 19 bases between. CDR3 sequence reads: CAIGPRDIGNTGELFF. CDR3 bases: TGTGCCATCGGCCCCCGGGACATTGGGAACACCGGGGAGCTGTTTTTT.